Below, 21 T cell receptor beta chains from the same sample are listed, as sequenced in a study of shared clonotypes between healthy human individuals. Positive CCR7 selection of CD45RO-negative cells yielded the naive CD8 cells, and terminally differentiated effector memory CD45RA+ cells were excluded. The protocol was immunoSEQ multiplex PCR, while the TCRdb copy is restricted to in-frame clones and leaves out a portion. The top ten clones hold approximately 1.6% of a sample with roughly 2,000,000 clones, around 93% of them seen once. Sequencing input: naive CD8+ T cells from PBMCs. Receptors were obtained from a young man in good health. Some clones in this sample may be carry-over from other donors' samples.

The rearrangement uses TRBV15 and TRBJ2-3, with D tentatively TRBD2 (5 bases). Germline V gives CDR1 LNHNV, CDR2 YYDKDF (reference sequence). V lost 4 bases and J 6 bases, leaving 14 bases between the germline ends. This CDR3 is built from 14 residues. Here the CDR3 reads CATSTRRTVDTQYF. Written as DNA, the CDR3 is TGTGCCACCAGCACCCGGCGGACTGTCGATACGCAGTATTTT. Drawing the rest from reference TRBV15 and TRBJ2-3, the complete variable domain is DAMVIQNPRYQVTQFGKPVTLSCSQTLNHNVMYWYQQKSSQAPKLLFHYYDKDFNNEADTPDNFQSRRPNTSFCFLDIRSPGLGDTAMYLCATSTRRTVDTQYFGPGTRLTVL.

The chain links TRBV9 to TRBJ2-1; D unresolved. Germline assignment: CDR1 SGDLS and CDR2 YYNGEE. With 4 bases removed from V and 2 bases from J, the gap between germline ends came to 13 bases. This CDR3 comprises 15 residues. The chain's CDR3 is CASSTGSGPYNEQFF. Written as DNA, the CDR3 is TGTGCCAGCAGCACCGGTTCCGGCCCCTACAATGAGCAGTTCTTC.

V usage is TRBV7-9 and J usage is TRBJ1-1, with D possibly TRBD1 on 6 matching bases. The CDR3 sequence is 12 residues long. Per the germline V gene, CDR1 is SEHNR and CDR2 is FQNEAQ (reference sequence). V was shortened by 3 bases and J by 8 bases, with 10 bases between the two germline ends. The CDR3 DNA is TGTGCCAGCAGCTTCGGGGGCTCCGAAGCTTTCTTT. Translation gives CASSFGGSEAFF.

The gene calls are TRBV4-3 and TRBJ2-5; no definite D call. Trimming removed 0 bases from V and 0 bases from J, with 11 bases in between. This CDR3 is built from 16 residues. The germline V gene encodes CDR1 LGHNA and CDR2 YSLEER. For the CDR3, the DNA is TGCGCCAGCAGCCAAGATGGTCGCAGGTACCAAGAGACCCAGTACTTC. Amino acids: CASSQDGRRYQETQYF.

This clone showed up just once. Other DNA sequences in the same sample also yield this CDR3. CDR3 coding DNA: TGTGCCAGCAGTTTATCTTCCGGGACAGGGATCTACGAGCAGTACTTC. This sequence encodes CASSLSSGTGIYEQYF. The rearrangement uses TRBV27 and TRBJ2-7; TRBD1 matches 9 bases. This CDR3 is 16 amino acids long. CDR1 is MNHEY and CDR2 is SMNVEV in the germline V gene (reference sequence). V trimming: 0 bases; J trimming: 3 bases; junction bases outside the gene matches: 6.

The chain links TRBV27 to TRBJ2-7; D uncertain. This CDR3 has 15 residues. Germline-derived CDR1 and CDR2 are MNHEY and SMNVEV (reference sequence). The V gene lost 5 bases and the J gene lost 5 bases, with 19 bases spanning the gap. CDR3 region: CASSPGRTHPNEQYF. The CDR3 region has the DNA TGTGCCAGCAGTCCAGGTCGGACCCACCCAAACGAGCAGTACTTC.

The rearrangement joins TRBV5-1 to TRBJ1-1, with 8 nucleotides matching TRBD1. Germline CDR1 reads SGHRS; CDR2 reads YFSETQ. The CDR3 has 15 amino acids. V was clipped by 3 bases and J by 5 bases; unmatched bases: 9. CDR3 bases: TGCGCCAGCAGCTCTTGGACAGGGACGGGTACTGAAGCTTTCTTT. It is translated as CASSSWTGTGTEAFF.

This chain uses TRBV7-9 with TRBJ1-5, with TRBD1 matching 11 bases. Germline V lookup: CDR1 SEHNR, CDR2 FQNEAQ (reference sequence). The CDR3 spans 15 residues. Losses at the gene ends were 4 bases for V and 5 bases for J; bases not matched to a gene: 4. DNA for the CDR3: TGTGCCAGCAGCTCCGGGACAGGGGGTCATCAGCCCCAGCATTTT. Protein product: CASSSGTGGHQPQHF. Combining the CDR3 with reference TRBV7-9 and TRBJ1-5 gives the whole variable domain DTGVSQNPRHKITKRGQNVTFRCDPISEHNRLYWYRQTLGQGPEFLTYFQNEAQLEKSRLLSDRFSAERPKGSFSTLEIQRTEQGDSAMYLCASSSGTGGHQPQHFGDGTRLSIL.

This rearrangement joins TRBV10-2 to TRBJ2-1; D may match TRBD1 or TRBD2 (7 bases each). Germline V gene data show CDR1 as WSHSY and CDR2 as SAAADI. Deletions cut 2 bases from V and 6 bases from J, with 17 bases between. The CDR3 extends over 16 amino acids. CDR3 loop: CASSELWQGGRNEQFF. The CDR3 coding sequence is TGCGCCAGCAGTGAGCTTTGGCAGGGGGGGCGCAATGAGCAGTTCTTC.

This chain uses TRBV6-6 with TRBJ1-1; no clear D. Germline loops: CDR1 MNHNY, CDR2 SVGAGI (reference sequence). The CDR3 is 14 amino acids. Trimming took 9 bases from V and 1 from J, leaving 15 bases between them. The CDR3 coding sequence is TGTGCCAGTACATCTTTCCCTTGGAACACTGAAGCTTTCTTT. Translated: CASTSFPWNTEAFF.

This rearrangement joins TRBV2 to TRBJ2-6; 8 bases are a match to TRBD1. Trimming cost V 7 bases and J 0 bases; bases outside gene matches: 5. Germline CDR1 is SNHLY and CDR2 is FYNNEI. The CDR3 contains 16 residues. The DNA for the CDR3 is TGTGCCAGCATAGGGGACAGGAACTCTGGGGCCAACGTCCTGACTTTC. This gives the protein CASIGDRNSGANVLTF.

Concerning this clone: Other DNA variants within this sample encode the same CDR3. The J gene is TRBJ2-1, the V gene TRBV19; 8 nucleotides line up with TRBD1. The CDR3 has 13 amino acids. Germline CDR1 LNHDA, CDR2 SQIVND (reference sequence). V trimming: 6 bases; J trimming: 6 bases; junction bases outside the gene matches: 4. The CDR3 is CASSATGGNEQFF. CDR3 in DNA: TGTGCCAGTAGCGCCACAGGGGGCAATGAGCAGTTCTTC.

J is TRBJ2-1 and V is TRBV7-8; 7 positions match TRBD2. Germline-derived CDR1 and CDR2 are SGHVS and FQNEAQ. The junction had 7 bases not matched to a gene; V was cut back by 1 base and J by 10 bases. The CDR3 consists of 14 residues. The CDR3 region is CASSLGAGAPEQFF. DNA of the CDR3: TGTGCCAGCAGCTTAGGGGCGGGAGCTCCCGAGCAGTTCTTC.

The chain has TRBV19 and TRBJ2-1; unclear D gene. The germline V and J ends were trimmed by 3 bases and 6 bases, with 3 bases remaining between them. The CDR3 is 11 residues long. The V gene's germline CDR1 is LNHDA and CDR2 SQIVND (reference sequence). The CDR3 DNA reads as TGTGCCAGTAGTATCGTCAATGAGCAGTTCTTC. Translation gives CASSIVNEQFF. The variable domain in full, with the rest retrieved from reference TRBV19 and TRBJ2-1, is DGGITQSPKYLFRKEGQNVTLSCEQNLNHDAMYWYRQDPGQGLRLIYYSQIVNDFQKGDIAEGYSVSREKKESFPLTVTSAQKNPTAFYLCASSIVNEQFFGPGTRLTVL.

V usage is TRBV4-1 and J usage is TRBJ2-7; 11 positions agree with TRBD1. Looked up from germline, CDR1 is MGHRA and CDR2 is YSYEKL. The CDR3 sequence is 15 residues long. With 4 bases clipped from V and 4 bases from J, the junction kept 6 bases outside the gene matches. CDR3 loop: CASSRGQGAFYEQYF. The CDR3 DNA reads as TGCGCCAGCAGCCGAGGACAGGGGGCGTTTTACGAGCAGTACTTC.

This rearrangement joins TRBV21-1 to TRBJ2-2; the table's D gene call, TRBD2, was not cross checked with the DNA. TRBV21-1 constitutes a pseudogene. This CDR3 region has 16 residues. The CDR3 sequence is CASSKGPGLGTGELFF. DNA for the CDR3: TGTGCCAGCAGCAAAGGGCCGGGACTGGGGACCGGGGAGCTGTTTTTT.

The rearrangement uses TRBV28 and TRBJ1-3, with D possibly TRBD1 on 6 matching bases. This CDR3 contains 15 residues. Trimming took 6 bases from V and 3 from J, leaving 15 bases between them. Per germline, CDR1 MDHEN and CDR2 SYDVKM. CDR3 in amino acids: CASSVQTQGGNTIYF. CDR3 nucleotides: TGTGCCAGCAGCGTCCAGACACAGGGTGGAAACACCATATATTTT.

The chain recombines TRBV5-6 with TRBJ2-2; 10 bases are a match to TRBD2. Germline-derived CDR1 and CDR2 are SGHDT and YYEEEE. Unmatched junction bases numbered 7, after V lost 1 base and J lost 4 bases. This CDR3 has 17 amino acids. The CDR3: CASSLSTSGDLTGELFF. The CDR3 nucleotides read TGTGCCAGCAGCTTGAGTACTAGCGGGGACCTCACCGGGGAGCTGTTTTTT.

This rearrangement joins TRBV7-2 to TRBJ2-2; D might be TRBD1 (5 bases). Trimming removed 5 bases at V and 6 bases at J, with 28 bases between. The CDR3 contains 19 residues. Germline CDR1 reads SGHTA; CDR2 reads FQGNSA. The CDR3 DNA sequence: TGTGCCAGCAGCCCCCAGGGATATCGATATCCTTATTCTCCCGGGGAGCTGTTTTTT. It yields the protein CASSPQGYRYPYSPGELFF.

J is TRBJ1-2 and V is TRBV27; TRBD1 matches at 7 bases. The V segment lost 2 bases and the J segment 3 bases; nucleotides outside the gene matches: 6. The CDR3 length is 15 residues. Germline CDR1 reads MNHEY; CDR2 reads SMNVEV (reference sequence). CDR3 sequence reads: CASSLQGGWDYGYTF. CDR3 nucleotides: TGTGCCAGCAGTTTACAGGGGGGGTGGGACTATGGCTACACCTTC.

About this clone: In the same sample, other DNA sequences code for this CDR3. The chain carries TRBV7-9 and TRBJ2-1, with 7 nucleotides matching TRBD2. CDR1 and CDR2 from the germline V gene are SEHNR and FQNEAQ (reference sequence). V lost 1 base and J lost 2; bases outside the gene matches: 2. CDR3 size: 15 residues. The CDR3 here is CASSLVAGAYNEQFF. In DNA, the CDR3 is TGTGCCAGCAGCTTAGTGGCGGGAGCCTACAATGAGCAGTTCTTC.